These 19 T cell receptor beta chains came from one sample sequenced in a study of T cell responses to AZD1222 COVID-19 vaccine. The data were produced by immunoSEQ multiplex PCR, yet TCRdb's version contains in-frame clones alone and is incomplete. The repertoire includes 110,000 to 150,000 clones, approximately 92% of them detected once, and more than 3% sits in the top ten. The sequencing used peripheral blood, collected 28 days after the second AZD1222 dose. These receptors were obtained from an adult who received the AZD1222 COVID-19 vaccine.

The rearrangement joins TRBV11-3 to TRBJ1-4, with 7 bases lining up with TRBD1. The J segment lost 0 bases and the V segment lost 5 bases, leaving 3 bases of the junction unmatched. The CDR3 sequence is 15 residues long. Germline V gene data show CDR1 as SGHNT and CDR2 as YENEEA. The CDR3 region has the DNA TGTGCCAGCAGCCTGGGACAGTCAACTAATGAAAAACTGTTTTTT. This gives the protein CASSLGQSTNEKLFF.

This clone was counted a single time. This chain links TRBV28 with TRBJ2-2; 10 positions agree with TRBD2. The V segment lost 6 bases and the J segment 4 bases; nucleotides outside the gene matches: 5. The CDR3 consists of 15 residues. The germline V gene encodes CDR1 MDHEN and CDR2 SYDVKM. Written as DNA, the CDR3 is TGTGCCAGCAGCCCGGGACTAGCGCGCACCGGGGAGCTGTTTTTT. This translates into CASSPGLARTGELFF.

CDR3 region: CASSAANANEQFF. CDR3 sequence (DNA): TGTGCCAGCAGCGCCGCAAATGCCAATGAGCAGTTCTTC. The chain couples TRBV7-9 to TRBJ2-1; D remains unclear. Looked up from germline, CDR1 is SEHNR and CDR2 is FQNEAQ (reference sequence). The CDR3 loop spans 13 amino acids. Deletions cut 5 bases from V and 6 bases from J, with 11 bases between.

The chain has TRBV4-3 and TRBJ2-7; TRBD2 might be the D (6 bases). V gave up 0 bases and J gave up 4 bases, with 16 bases separating them. Germline CDR1 LGHNA, CDR2 YSLEER. This CDR3 is 16 amino acids long. CDR3 sequence (DNA): TGCGCCAGCAGCCAAGAGTACGGGACTTCCCTTTACGAGCAGTACTTC. Its protein product is CASSQEYGTSLYEQYF.

The chain uses TRBV6-2 or TRBV6-3 and TRBJ1-5, with 10 nucleotides matching TRBD1. Germline V gene lookup returns CDR1 MNHEY and CDR2 SVGEGT. The trim removed 6 bases at V and 7 bases at J, leaving 9 bases unmatched. The CDR3 is 15 residues long. Here the CDR3 reads CASSRTTGGWQPQHF. The DNA of the CDR3 is TGTGCCAGCAGCCGGACGACAGGGGGCTGGCAGCCCCAGCATTTT.

The V gene is TRBV11-3, the J gene TRBJ2-7, with 7 bases fitting TRBD1. From germline, CDR1 is SGHNT and CDR2 YENEEA. J lost 2 bases, V lost 5 bases, and 9 bases had no gene match. The length of the CDR3 is 15 residues. In DNA, the CDR3 is TGTGCCAGCAGCCCCAGACAGGGATCGACCTACGAGCAGTACTTC. This codes for CASSPRQGSTYEQYF.

The genes are TRBV4-3 and TRBJ1-5, with D hard to call. The CDR3 extends over 15 amino acids. The germline V gene encodes CDR1 LGHNA and CDR2 YSLEER. Trimming cost V 0 bases and J 4 bases, with 10 bases left between them. CDR3 residues: CASSQDEGINQPQHF. DNA of the CDR3: TGCGCCAGCAGCCAAGACGAGGGAATAAATCAGCCCCAGCATTTT.

The chain carries TRBV6-5 and TRBJ1-5; D is uncertain. The CDR3 runs to 15 residues. Germline lookup yields CDR1 MNHEY and CDR2 SVGAGI. V was trimmed by 6 bases and J by 3 bases, leaving 15 bases between them. DNA for the CDR3: TGTGCCAGCAGAAACCTTGCGGGCCTCAATCAGCCCCAGCATTTT. Residues: CASRNLAGLNQPQHF.

This sequence joins TRBV9 and TRBJ2-5; D remains unclear. CDR1 SGDLS and CDR2 YYNGEE come from the germline V gene. The CDR3 contains 15 residues. Trimming removed 0 bases at V and 5 bases at J, with 14 bases between. The CDR3 is CASSVGNGNWETQYF. The CDR3 DNA reads TGTGCCAGCAGCGTAGGAAATGGTAATTGGGAGACCCAGTACTTC.

V usage is TRBV5-1 and J usage is TRBJ2-3, with a possible D match to TRBD2 (6 bases). V lost 0 bases and J lost 3, with 8 bases in between. The germline CDR1 and CDR2 sequences are SGHRS and YFSETQ. The CDR3 runs 14 residues. Here the CDR3 DNA reads TGCGCCAGCAGCTTGGGTCTAGCGACAGATACGCAGTATTTT. Amino acid sequence: CASSLGLATDTQYF. The full variable domain, its missing parts supplied by reference TRBV5-1 and TRBJ2-3, is KAGVTQTPRYLIKTRGQQVTLSCSPISGHRSVSWYQQTPGQGLQFLFEYFSETQRNKGNFPGRFSGRQFSNSRSEMNVSTLELGDSALYLCASSLGLATDTQYFGPGTRLTVL.

The chain recombines TRBV5-1 with TRBJ2-2, with 8 positions matching TRBD2. Germline CDR1 and CDR2: SGHRS and YFSETQ. V was pared by 2 bases and J by 5 bases, with 2 bases of the junction left unmatched. The length of the CDR3 is 14 residues. CDR3 sequence: CASSFQRETGELFF. CDR3 DNA sequence: TGCGCCAGCAGCTTCCAGCGGGAGACCGGGGAGCTGTTTTTT.

This clone was seen only once. This sequence joins TRBV13 and TRBJ2-7; 16 positions agree with TRBD2. The length of the CDR3 is 17 residues. Losses at the gene ends were 5 bases for V and 4 bases for J; bases not matched to a gene: 8. Germline CDR1 and CDR2: PRHDT and FYEKMQ (reference sequence). The CDR3 region has the DNA TGTGCCAGCAGCCCCTCGGGACTAGCGGGAGGGTTTTACGAGCAGTACTTC. This codes for CASSPSGLAGGFYEQYF.

About this clone: The junction departs from germline at one end; a sequencing error may be responsible. The chain recombines TRBV30 with TRBJ1-1; TRBD1 matches 10 bases. The CDR3 extends over 12 amino acids. Germline-derived CDR1 and CDR2 are GTSNPN and SVGIG (reference sequence). CDR3 sequence reads: CAWTPGQGSRIF. CDR3 nucleotide sequence: TGTGCCTGGACCCCGGGACAGGGGAGTCGTATCTTT.

Here the CDR3 reads CASSLETVTEAFF. The CDR3 coding sequence is TGTGCCAGCAGCTTAGAAACCGTCACTGAAGCTTTCTTT. J is TRBJ1-1 and V is TRBV7-9; D remains unclear. This CDR3 has 13 residues. V lost 1 base and J 4 bases, leaving 7 bases between the germline ends. Germline CDR1 reads SEHNR; CDR2 reads FQNEAQ (reference sequence).

The rearrangement joins TRBV7-9 to TRBJ1-1, with a tentative D call TRBD1 (5 bases). V dropped 9 bases and J dropped 5 bases, with 13 bases sitting between them. The germline V gene encodes CDR1 SEHNR and CDR2 FQNEAQ (reference sequence). This CDR3 is built from 12 residues. This CDR3 is CASPSGGTEAFF. The DNA of the CDR3 is TGTGCCAGTCCAAGCGGGGGGACTGAAGCTTTCTTT.

DNA for the CDR3: TGTGCCAGCAGTTACTCCCGTGGGAAAGCAGGGTTCAATCAGCCCCAGCATTTT. Translating it yields CASSYSRGKAGFNQPQHF. This chain connects TRBV6-2 or TRBV6-3 to TRBJ1-5; tentatively, D is TRBD1 (5 bases). V lost 0 bases to trimming and J lost 3 bases, with 18 bases between them. The CDR3 runs 18 residues. In germline, CDR1 is MNHEY, CDR2 SVGEGT.

The V and J genes are TRBV6-5 and TRBJ2-2; D possibly corresponds to TRBD1 (6 bases). This CDR3 contains 16 residues. The ends were cut back, 0 bases at V and 0 bases at J, with 8 bases in the middle. CDR1 MNHEY and CDR2 SVGAGI come from the germline V gene. In DNA, the CDR3 is TGTGCCAGCAGTTACTCGTACAGGGCGAACACCGGGGAGCTGTTTTTT. Amino acids: CASSYSYRANTGELFF.

This clone was seen only once. J is TRBJ1-6 and V is TRBV25-1; 9 nucleotides match TRBD1. The CDR3 has 16 residues. The germline gives CDR1 MGHDK, CDR2 SYGVNS. J was trimmed by 0 bases and V by 7 bases; bases with no gene match: 4. The CDR3 region has the DNA TGTGCCAGCACCGGACAGGGGAGCTCCTATAATTCACCCCTCCACTTT. It yields the protein CASTGQGSSYNSPLHF.

The chain is built from TRBV18 and TRBJ1-6; D remains ambiguous. Germline-derived CDR1 and CDR2 are KGHSH and LQKENI. With 2 bases removed from V and 0 bases from J, the gap between germline ends came to 8 bases. The CDR3 covers 16 residues. For the CDR3, the DNA is TGTGCCAGCTCACCAACTGGGAGCTCCTATAATTCACCCCTCCACTTT. It encodes CASSPTGSSYNSPLHF.